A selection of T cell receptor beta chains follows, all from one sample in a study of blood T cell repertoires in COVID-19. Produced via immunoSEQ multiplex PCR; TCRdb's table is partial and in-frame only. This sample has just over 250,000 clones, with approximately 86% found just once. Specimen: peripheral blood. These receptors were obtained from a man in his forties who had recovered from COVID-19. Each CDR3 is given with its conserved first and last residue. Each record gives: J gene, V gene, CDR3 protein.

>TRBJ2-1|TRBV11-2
CASSLGAAGLNEQFF
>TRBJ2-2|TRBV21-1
CASNNGQGVARRGAVF
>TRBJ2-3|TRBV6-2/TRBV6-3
CASSPFGTSGSTDTQYF
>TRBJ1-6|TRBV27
CASSLKGVGSYNSPLHF
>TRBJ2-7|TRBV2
CASRGTRPAREQYF
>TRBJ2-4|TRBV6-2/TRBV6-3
CASSWGGEVINIQYF
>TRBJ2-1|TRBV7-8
CASSPSGGAGEQFF
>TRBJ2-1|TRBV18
CASSDTDNEQFF
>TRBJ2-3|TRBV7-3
CASAKGEGVIDTQYF
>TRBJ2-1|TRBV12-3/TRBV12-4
CASSLSGLPEQFF
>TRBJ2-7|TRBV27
CASSLQGFPYEQYF
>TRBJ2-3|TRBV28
CASSLSGTGGTDTQYF
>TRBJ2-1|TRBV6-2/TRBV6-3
CASSYKTGGYNEQFF
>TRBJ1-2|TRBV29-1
CSVHHPAYEGYGYTF
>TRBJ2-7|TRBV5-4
CASSPRQSYEQYF
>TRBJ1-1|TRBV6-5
CASSREPGQGKTFF
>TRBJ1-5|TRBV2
CASSPRQGNQPQHF
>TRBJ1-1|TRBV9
CASSPQPGTGYTEAFF
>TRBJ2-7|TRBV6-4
CASRAPGTDNYEQYF
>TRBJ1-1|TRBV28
CASSAGNTEAFF
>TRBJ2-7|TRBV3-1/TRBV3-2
CASSSSGTGFYEQYF
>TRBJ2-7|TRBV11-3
CASRVAGDFYEQYF
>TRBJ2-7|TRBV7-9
CASLPGGRYEQYF
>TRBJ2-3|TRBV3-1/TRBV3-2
CASSQDRGPTVRTQYF
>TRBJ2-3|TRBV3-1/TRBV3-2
CASSQVGANTDTQYF
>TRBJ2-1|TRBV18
CASSPRSGSLDEQFF
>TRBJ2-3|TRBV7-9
CASSAPGGGSTDTQYF
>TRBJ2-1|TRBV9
CASSPTARTLMGYNEQFF
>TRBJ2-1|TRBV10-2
CASIGVGDEQFF
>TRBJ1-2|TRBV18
CASSPAETAYGYTF
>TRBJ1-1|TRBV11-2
CASSFSGRGTEAFF
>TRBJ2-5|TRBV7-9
CASSPTGAGKETQYF
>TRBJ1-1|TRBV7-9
CASSRSGTVAFF
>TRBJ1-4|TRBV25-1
CASSEGLVLFF
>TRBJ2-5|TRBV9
CASSVGLPPETQYF
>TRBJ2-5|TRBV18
CASSPLVAGSQETQYF
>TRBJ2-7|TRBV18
CASSRDKTSSYEQYF
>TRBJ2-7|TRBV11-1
CASSLGGSYEQYF
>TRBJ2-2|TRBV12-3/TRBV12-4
CASGRGPGELFF
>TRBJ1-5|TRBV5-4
CASSSGTANQPQHF
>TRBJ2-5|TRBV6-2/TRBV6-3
CASSYSPVTQYF
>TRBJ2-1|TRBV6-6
CASSYPYPPGGNEQFF
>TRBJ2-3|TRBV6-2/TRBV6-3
CASSGRVAGFTDTQYF
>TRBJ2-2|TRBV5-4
CASSAPGTSSPGELFF
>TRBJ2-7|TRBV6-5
CASSYGSRSYEQYF
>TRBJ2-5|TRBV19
CASSTGTSGRAGETQYF
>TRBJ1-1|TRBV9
CASSVDSGRTEAFF
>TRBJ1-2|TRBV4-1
CASSRDPGTGGTYGYTF
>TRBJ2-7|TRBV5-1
CASSSEDRAYEQYF
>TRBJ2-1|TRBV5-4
CASSLRAGVGNEQFF